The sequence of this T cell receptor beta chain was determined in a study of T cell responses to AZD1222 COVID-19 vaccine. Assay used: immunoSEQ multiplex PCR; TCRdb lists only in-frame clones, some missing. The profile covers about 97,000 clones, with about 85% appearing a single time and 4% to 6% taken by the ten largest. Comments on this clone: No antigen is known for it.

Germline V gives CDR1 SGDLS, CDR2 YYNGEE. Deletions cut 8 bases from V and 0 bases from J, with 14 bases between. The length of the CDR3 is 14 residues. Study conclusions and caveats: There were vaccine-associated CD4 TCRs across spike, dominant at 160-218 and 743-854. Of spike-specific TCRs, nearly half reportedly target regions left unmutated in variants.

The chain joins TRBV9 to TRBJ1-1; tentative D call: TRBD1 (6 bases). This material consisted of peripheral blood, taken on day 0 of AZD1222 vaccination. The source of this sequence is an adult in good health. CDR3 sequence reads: CASQRGGMNTEAFF. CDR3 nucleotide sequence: TGTGCCAGTCAGAGGGGGGGCATGAACACTGAAGCTTTCTTT. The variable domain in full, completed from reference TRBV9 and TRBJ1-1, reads DSGVTQTPKHLITATGQRVTLRCSPRSGDLSVYWYQQSLDQGLQFLIQYYNGEERAKGNILERFSAQQFPDLHSELNLSSLELGDSALYFCASQRGGMNTEAFFGQGTRLTVV.